This T cell receptor beta chain appears in the sequencing data of a study of regulatory T cells in long-lasting Graves disease. General study results and limits: Patients with persistent disease showed a bias toward TRBV28, TRBJ1-2 and TRBJ2-5.

Researchers made TCR beta libraries by using iRepertoire HTBI primers and running Arm-PCR on CDR3 regions. From the multiplex PCR reads, TCRdb called clonotypes with MiXCR, one entry per CDR3 protein. This repertoire shows hundreds of thousands of distinct CDR3 sequences, 25% to 35% found once; its top ten account for about 42%. Concerning this clonotype: Its antigen is unidentified.

As for time point: persistent/refractory GD, antithyroid drugs over 5 years with positive TRAb. PBMCs were the source of the RNA used for TCR sequencing. Trimming pared 2 bases from V and 4 bases from J, leaving 13 bases between. CDR3 length equals 14 residues. Germline CDR1 and CDR2: SGDLS and YYNGEE. The chain is built from TRBV9 and TRBJ2-7, with TRBD1 as a possible D gene (5 bases). Specimen: peripheral blood mononuclear cells (PBMCs), collected when the disease was refractory, from a patient treated with antithyroid drugs. The origin of this receptor is a female donor with Graves disease. In nucleotides, the CDR3 is TGTGCCAGCAGCGTCCCACAGGCTCCTTACGAGCAGTACTTC. This codes for CASSVPQAPYEQYF.